This T cell receptor beta chain was captured in a study of siplizumab effects on memory and regulatory T cells. This clone was detected only a few times. The CDR3 has 17 residues. With 5 bases clipped from V and 2 bases from J, the junction kept 11 bases outside the gene matches. Germline values: CDR1 SGHAT, CDR2 FQNNGV. Sequenced by immunoSEQ multiplex PCR; TCRdb stores in-frame clones only, minus some. The sample lists tens of thousands of clones; roughly nine tenths were seen once. The sequencing sample was made of CD8+ T cells sorted from blood. V and J are TRBV11-2 and TRBJ2-7; 11 nucleotides line up with TRBD2. The sequence was obtained from a human donor in good health. CDR3 residues: CASSPLTSGSLPYEQYF. CDR3 nucleotides: TGTGCCAGCAGCCCCTTAACTAGCGGGAGCTTACCCTACGAGCAGTACTTC. Combining the CDR3 with reference TRBV11-2 and TRBJ2-7 gives the whole variable domain EAGVAQSPRYKIIEKRQSVAFWCNPISGHATLYWYQQILGQGPKLLIQFQNNGVVDDSQLPKDRFSAERLKGVDSTLKIQPAKLEDSAVYLCASSPLTSGSLPYEQYFGPGTRLTVT.